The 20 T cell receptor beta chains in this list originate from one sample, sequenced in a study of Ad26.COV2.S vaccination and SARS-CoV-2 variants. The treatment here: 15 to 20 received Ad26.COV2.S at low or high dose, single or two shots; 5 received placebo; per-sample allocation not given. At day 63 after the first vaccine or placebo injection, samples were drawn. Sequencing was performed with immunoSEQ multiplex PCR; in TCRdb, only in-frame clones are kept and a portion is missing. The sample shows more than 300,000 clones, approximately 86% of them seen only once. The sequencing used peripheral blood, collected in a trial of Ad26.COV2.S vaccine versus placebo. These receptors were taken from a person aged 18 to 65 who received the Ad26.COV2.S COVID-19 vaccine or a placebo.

CDR3 in amino acids: CASSPGTSKADTQYF. Written as DNA, the CDR3 is TGTGCCAGCTCACCAGGCACTAGCAAGGCAGATACGCAGTATTTT. The chain couples TRBV18 to TRBJ2-3; perhaps TRBD2 as D (6 bases). The V gene lost 2 bases and the J gene lost 4 bases, with 13 bases spanning the gap. The CDR3 contains 15 residues. Germline V gene lookup returns CDR1 KGHSH and CDR2 LQKENI.

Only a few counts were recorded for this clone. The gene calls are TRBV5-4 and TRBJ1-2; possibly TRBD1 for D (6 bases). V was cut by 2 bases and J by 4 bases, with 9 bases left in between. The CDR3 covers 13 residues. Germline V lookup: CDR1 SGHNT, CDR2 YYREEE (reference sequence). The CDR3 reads CASSFGQSYGYTF. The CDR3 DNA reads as TGTGCCAGCAGCTTTGGACAGAGCTATGGCTACACCTTC. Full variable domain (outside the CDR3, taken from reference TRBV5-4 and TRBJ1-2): ETGVTQSPTHLIKTRGQQVTLRCSSQSGHNTVSWYQQALGQGPQFIFQYYREEENGRGNFPPRFSGLQFPNYSSELNVNALELDDSALYLCASSFGQSYGYTFGSGTRLTVV.

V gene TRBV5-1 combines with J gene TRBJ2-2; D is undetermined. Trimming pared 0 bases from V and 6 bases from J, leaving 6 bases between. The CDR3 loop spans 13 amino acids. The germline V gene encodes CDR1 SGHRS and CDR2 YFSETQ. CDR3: CASSLGTAGELFF. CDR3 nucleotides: TGCGCCAGCAGCTTGGGGACGGCCGGGGAGCTGTTTTTT.

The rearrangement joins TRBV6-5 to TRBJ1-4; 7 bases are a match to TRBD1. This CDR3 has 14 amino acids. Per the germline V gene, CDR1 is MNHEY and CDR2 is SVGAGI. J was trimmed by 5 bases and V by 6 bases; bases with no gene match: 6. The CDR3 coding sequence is TGTGCCAGCAGGGACAGGACTTTGAATGAAAAACTGTTTTTT. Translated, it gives CASRDRTLNEKLFF.

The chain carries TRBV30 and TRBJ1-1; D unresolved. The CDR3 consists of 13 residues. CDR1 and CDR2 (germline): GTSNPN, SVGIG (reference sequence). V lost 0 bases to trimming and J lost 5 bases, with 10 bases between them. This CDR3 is CAWSVGGWTEAFF. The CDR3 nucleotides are TGTGCCTGGAGTGTTGGCGGTTGGACTGAAGCTTTCTTT. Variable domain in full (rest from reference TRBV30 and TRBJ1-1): SQTIHQWPATLVQPVGSPLSLECTVEGTSNPNLYWYRQAAGRGLQLLFYSVGIGQISSEVPQNLSASRPQDRQFILSSKKLLLSDSGFYLCAWSVGGWTEAFFGQGTRLTVV.

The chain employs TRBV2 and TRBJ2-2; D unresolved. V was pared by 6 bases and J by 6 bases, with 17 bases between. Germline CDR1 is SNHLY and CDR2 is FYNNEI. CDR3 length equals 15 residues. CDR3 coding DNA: TGTGCCAGCAGGCCAATCGAAGGTGGCGCCGGGGAGCTGTTTTTT. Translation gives CASRPIEGGAGELFF.

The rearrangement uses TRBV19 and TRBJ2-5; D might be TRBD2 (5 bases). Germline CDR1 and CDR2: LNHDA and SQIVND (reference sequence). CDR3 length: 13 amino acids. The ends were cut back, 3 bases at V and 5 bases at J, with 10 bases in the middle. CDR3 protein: CASSMRESETQYF. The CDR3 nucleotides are TGTGCCAGTAGTATGAGGGAGTCGGAGACCCAGTACTTC.

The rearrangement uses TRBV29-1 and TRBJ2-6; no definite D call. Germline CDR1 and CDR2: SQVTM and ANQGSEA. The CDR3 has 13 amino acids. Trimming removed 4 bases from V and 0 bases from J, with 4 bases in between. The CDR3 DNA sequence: TGCAGCGTTGCCAACTCTGGGGCCAACGTCCTGACTTTC. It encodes CSVANSGANVLTF.

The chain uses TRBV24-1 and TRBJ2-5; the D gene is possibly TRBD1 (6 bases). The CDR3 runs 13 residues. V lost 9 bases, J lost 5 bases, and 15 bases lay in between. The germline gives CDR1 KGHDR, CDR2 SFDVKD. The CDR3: CATGSRGLETQYF. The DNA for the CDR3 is TGTGCCACCGGGAGTAGGGGGTTGGAGACCCAGTACTTC.

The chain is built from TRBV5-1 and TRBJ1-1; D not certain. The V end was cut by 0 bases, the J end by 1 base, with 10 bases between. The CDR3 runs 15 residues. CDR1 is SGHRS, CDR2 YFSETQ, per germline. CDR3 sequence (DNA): TGCGCCAGCAGCTTGGCCGGTTATAGGAACACTGAAGCTTTCTTT. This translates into CASSLAGYRNTEAFF.

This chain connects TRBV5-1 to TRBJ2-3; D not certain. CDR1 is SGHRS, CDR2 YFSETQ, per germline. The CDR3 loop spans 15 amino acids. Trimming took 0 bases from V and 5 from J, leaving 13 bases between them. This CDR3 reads CASSLEGQTIDTQYF. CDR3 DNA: TGCGCCAGCAGCTTGGAAGGGCAGACCATAGATACGCAGTATTTT.

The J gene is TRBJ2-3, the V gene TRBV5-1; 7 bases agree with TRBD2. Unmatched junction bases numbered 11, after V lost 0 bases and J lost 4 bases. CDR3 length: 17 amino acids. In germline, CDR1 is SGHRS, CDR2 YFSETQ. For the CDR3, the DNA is TGCGCCAGCAGCTTGGGGAGCGGGGCTACCGGGGCAGATACGCAGTATTTT. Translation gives CASSLGSGATGADTQYF.

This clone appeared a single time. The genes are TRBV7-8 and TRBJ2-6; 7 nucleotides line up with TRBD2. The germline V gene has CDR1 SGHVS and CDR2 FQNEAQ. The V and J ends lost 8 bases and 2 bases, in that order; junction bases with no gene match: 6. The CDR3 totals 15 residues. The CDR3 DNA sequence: TGTGCCAGCCTTCGGGGGGAAACTGGGGCCAACGTCCTGACTTTC. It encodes CASLRGETGANVLTF.

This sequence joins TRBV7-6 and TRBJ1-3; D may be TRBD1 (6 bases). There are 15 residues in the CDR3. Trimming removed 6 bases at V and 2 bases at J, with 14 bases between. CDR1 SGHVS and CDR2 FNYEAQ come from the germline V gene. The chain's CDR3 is CASSFQQGTGNTIYF. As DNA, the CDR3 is TGTGCCAGCAGTTTCCAACAGGGAACTGGAAACACCATATATTTT.

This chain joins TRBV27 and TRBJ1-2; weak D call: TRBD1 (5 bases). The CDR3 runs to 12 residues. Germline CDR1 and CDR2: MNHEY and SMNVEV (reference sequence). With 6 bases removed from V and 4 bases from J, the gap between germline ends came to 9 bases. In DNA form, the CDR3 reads TGTGCCAGCAGCGGGGACCCCTATGGCTACACCTTC. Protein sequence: CASSGDPYGYTF.

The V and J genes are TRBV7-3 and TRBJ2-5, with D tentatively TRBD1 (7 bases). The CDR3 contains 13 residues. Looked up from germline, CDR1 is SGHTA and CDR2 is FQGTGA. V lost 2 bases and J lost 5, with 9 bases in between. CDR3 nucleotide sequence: TGTGCCAGCAGCTTAGCAGGGGGGGAGACCCAGTACTTC. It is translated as CASSLAGGETQYF.

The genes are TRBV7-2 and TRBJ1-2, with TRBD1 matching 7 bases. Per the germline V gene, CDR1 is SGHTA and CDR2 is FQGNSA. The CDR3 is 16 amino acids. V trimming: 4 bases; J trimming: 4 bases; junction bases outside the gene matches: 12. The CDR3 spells CASSYVGRGRGYGYTF. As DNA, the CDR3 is TGTGCCAGCAGCTACGTTGGGAGGGGGCGGGGCTATGGCTACACCTTC.

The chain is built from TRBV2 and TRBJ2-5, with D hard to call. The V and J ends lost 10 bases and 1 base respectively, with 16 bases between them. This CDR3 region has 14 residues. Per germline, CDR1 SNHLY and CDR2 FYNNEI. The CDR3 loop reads CAMTRSQTQETQYF. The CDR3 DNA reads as TGTGCCATGACTCGGAGCCAAACCCAAGAGACCCAGTACTTC.

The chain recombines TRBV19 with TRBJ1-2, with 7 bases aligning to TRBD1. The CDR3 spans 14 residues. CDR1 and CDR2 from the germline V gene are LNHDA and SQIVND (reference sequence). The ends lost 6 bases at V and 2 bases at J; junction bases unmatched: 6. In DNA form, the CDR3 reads TGTGCCAGTAGCGCCCTACAGGGGAACTATGGCTACACCTTC. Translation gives CASSALQGNYGYTF.

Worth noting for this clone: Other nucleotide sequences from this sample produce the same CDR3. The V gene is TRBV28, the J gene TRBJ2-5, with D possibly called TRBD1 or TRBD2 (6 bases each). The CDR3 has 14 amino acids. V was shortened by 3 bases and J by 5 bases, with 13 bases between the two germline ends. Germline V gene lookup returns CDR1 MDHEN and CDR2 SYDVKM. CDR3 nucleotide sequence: TGTGCCAGCAGTTTTAGTGGGGGGCGGGAGACCCAGTACTTC. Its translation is CASSFSGGRETQYF.